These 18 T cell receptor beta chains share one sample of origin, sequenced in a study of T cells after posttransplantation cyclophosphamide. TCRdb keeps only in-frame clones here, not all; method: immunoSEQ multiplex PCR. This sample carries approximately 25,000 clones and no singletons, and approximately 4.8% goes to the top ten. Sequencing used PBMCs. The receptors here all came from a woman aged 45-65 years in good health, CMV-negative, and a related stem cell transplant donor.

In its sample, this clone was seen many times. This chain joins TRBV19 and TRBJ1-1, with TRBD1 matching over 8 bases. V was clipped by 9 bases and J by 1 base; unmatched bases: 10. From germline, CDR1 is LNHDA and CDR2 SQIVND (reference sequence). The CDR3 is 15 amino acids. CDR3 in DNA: TGTGCCAGCGATCGACAGGGGAGGACGAACACTGAAGCTTTCTTT. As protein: CASDRQGRTNTEAFF.

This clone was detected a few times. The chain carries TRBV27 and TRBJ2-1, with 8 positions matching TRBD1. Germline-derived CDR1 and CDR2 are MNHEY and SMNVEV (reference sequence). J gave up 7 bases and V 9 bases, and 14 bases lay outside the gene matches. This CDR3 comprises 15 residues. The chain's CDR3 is CASRSPGGALNEQFF. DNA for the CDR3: TGTGCCAGTCGTAGTCCAGGGGGCGCCCTGAATGAGCAGTTCTTC.

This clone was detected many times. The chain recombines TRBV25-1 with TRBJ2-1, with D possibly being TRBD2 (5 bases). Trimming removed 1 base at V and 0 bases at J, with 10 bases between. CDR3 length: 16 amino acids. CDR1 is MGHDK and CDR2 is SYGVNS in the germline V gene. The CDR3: CASSELRGSSYNEQFF. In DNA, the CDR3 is TGTGCCAGCAGTGAATTAAGAGGGAGCTCCTACAATGAGCAGTTCTTC.

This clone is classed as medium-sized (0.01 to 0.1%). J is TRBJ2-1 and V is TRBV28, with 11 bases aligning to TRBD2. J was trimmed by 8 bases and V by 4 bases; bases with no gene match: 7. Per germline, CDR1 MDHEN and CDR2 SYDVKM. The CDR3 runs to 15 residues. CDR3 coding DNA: TGTGCCAGCAGTTCTCCGGGACTAGCGGTGGATGAGCAGTTCTTC. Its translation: CASSSPGLAVDEQFF.

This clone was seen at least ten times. DNA of the CDR3: TGTGCCAGCAGTTACCGCAATGAGCAGTTCTTC. This gives the protein CASSYRNEQFF. The gene calls are TRBV6-6 and TRBJ2-1, with no clear D. The CDR3 is 11 residues long. The V and J ends lost 2 bases and 6 bases respectively, with 2 bases between them. Germline CDR1 is MNHNY and CDR2 is SVGAGI (reference sequence).

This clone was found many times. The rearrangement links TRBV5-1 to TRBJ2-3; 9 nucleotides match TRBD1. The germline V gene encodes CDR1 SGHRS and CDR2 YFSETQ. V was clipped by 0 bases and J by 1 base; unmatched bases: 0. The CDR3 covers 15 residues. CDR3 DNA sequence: TGCGCCAGCAGCTTGGGGACAGGGGGCACAGATACGCAGTATTTT. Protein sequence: CASSLGTGGTDTQYF.

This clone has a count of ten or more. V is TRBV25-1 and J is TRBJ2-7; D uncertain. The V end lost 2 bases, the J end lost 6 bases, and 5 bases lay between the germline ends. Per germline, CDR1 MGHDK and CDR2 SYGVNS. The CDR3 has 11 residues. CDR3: CASSEQSEQYF. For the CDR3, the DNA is TGTGCCAGCAGTGAACAATCCGAGCAGTACTTC.

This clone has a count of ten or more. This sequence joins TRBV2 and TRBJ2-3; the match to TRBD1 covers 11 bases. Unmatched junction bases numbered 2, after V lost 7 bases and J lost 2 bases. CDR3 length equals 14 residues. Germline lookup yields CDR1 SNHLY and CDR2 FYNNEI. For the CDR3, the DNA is TGTGCCAGCAAGGACAGGGGGCTCACAGATACGCAGTATTTT. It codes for CASKDRGLTDTQYF. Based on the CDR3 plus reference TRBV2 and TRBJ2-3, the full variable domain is EPEVTQTPSHQVTQMGQEVILRCVPISNHLYFYWYRQILGQKVEFLVSFYNNEISEKSEIFDDQFSVERPDGSNFTLKIRSTKLEDSAMYFCASKDRGLTDTQYFGPGTRLTVL.

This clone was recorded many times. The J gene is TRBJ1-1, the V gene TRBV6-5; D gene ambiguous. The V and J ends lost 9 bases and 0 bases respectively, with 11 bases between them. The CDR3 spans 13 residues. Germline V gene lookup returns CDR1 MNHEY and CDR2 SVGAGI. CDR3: CASKIQVNTEAFF. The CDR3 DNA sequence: TGTGCCAGTAAAATCCAGGTGAACACTGAAGCTTTCTTT.

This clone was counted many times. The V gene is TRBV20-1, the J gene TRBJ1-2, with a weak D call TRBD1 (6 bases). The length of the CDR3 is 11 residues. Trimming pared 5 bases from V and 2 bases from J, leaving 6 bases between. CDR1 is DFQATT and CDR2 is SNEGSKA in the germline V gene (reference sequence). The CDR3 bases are TGCAGTGCTGGACAGAACTATGGCTACACCTTC. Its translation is CSAGQNYGYTF.

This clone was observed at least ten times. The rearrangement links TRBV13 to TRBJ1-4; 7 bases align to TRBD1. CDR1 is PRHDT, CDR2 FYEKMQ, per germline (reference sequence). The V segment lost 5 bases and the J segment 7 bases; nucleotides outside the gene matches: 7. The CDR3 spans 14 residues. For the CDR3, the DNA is TGTGCCAGCAGCCTGAGACAGGGTGGTGAAAAACTGTTTTTT. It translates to CASSLRQGGEKLFF.

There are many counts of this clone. CDR3 DNA sequence: TGTGCCAGCAGTGACTCGATTGTGGATAGACAGGGGGCCCACGAGCAGTACTTC. Amino acid sequence: CASSDSIVDRQGAHEQYF. The chain links TRBV6-4 to TRBJ2-7; 10 nucleotides align to TRBD1. The CDR3 loop spans 18 amino acids. Germline CDR1 is MRHNA and CDR2 is SNTAGT. The ends lost 0 bases at V and 5 bases at J; junction bases unmatched: 13.

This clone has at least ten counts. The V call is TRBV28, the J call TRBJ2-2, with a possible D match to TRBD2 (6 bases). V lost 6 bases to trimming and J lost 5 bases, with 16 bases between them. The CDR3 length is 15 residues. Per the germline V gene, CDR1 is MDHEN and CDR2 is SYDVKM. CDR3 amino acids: CASRAGTLGTGELFF. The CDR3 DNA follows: TGTGCCAGCAGAGCCGGGACTCTCGGGACCGGGGAGCTGTTTTTT. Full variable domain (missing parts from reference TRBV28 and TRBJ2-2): DVKVTQSSRYLVKRTGEKVFLECVQDMDHENMFWYRQDPGLGLRLIYFSYDVKMKEKGDIPEGYSVSREKKERFSLILESASTNQTSMYLCASRAGTLGTGELFFGEGSRLTVL.

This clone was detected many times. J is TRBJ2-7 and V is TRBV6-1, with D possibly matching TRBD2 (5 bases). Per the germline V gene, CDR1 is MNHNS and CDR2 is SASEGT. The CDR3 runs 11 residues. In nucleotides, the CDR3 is TGTGCTGGCAGGCTCGGGAACGAGCAGTACTTC. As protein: CAGRLGNEQYF.

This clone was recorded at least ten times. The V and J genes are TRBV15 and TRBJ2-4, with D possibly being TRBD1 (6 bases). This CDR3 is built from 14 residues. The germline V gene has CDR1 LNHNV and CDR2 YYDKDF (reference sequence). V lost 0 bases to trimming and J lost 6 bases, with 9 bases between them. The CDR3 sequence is CATSRDLRGNIQYF. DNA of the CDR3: TGTGCCACCAGCAGAGATCTCAGGGGAAACATTCAGTACTTC.

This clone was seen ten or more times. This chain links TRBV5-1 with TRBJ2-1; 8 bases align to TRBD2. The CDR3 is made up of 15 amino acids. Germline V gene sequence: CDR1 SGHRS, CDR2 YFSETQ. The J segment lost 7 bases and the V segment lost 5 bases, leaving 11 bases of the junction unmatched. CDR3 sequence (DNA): TGCGCCAGCAGTCCAACCGGGGGGGGTAGAAATGAGCAGTTCTTC. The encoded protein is CASSPTGGGRNEQFF.

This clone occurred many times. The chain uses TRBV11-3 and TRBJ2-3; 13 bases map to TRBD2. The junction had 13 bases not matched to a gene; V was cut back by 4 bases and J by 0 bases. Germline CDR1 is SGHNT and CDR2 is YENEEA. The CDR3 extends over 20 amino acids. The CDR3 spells CASSSSHPGLAGSSTDTQYF. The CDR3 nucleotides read TGTGCCAGCAGCTCGTCCCATCCGGGACTAGCGGGATCTAGCACAGATACGCAGTATTTT.

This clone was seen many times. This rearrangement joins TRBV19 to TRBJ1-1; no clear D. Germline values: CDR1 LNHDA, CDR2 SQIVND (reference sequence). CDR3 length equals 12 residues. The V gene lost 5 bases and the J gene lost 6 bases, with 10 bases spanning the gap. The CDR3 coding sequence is TGTGCCAGTAGTTCTAGGTGGGCTGAAGCTTTCTTT. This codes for CASSSRWAEAFF.